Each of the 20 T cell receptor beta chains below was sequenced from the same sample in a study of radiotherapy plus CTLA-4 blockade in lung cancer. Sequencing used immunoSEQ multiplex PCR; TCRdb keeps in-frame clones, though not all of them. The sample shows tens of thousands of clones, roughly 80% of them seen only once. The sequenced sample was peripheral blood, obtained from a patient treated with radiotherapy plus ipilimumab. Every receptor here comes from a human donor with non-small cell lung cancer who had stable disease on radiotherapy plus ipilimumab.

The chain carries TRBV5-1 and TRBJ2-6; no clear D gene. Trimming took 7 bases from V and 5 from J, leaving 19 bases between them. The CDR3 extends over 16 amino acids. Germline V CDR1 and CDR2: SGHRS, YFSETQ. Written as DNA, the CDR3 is TGCGCCAGCTTGTGTGGTTCACAAAGTCGGGCCAACGTCCTGACTTTC. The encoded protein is CASLCGSQSRANVLTF.

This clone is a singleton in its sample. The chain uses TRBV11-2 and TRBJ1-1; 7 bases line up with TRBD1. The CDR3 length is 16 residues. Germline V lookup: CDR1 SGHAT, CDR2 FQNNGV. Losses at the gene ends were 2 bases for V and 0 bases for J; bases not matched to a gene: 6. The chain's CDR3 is CASSLFQGVMNTEAFF. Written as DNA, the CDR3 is TGTGCCAGCAGCTTATTTCAGGGGGTAATGAACACTGAAGCTTTCTTT.

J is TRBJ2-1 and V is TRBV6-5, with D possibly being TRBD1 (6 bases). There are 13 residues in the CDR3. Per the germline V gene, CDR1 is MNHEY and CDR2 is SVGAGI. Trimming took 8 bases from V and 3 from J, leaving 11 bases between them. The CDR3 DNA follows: TGTGCCAGCCGCCAAGGGGGCTACAATGAGCAGTTCTTC. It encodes CASRQGGYNEQFF.

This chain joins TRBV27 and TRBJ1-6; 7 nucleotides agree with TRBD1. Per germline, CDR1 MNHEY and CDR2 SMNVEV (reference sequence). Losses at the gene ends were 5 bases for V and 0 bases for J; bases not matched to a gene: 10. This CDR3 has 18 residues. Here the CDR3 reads CASSPRTGLSSYNSPLHF. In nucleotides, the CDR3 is TGTGCCAGCAGTCCCCGGACAGGCTTGAGCTCCTATAATTCACCCCTCCACTTT.

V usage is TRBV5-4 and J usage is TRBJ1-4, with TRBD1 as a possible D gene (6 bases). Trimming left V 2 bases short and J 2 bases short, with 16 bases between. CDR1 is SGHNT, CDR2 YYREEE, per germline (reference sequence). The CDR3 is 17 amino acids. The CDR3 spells CASSLRQGMGTNEKLFF. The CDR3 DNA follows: TGTGCCAGCAGCTTAAGGCAGGGGATGGGGACTAATGAAAAACTGTTTTTT.

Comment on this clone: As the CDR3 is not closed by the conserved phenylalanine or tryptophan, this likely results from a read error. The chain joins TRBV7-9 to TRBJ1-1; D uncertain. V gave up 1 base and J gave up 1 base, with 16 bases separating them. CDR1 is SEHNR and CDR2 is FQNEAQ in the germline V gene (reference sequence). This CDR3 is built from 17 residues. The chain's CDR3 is CASSLVPGSLRNTEAFS. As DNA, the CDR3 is TGTGCCAGCAGCTTAGTCCCAGGCTCCCTGAGGAACACTGAAGCTTTCTCT.

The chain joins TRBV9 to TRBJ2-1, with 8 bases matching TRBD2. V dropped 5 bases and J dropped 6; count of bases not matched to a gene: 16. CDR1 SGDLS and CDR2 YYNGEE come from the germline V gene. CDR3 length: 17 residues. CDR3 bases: TGTGCCAGCAGACCCTCCGAGGGACTAGGGTTATCCAATGAGCAGTTCTTC. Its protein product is CASRPSEGLGLSNEQFF.

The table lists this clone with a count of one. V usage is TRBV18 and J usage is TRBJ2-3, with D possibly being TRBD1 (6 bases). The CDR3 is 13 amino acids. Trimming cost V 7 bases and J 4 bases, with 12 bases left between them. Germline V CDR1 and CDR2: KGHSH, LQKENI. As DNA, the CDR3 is TGTGCCAGCTTCGACAGGTTTCCAGATACGCAGTATTTT. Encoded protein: CASFDRFPDTQYF.

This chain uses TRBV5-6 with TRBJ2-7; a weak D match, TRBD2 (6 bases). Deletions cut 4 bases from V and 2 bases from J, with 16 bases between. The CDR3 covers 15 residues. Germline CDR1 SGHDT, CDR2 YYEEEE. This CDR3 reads CASSEIGRPAYEQYV. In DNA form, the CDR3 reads TGTGCCAGCAGCGAAATAGGGAGGCCGGCCTACGAGCAGTACGTC.

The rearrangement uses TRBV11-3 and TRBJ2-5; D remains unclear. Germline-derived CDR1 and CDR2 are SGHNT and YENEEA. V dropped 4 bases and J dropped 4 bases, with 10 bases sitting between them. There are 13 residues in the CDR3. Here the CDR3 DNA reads TGTGCCAGCAGCTCTTCGGGTGGAGAGACCCAGTACTTC. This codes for CASSSSGGETQYF.

This chain's CDR3 is CASSSGTVNDSPLHF. The CDR3 DNA sequence: TGTGCCAGCAGCTCAGGGACAGTGAACGATTCACCCCTCCACTTT. This rearrangement joins TRBV7-9 to TRBJ1-6; the match to TRBD1 covers 7 bases. This CDR3 spans 15 amino acids. J gave up 8 bases and V 4 bases, and 8 bases lay outside the gene matches. The germline CDR1 and CDR2 sequences are SEHNR and FQNEAQ (reference sequence).

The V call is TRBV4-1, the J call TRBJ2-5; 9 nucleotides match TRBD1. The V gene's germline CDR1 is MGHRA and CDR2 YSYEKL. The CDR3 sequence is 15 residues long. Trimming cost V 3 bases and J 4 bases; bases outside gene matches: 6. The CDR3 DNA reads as TGCGCCAGCAGCCAGAACAGGGGGCGCACAGAGACCCAGTACTTC. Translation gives CASSQNRGRTETQYF.

The CDR3 bases are TGCGCCAGCAGCCAAGACGGCAACAGCGGTGGCACAGATACGCAGTATTTT. Protein sequence: CASSQDGNSGGTDTQYF. The chain uses TRBV4-1 and TRBJ2-3; D may be TRBD2 (5 bases). The CDR3 spans 17 residues. V was cut by 0 bases and J by 1 base, with 14 bases left in between. Per germline, CDR1 MGHRA and CDR2 YSYEKL.

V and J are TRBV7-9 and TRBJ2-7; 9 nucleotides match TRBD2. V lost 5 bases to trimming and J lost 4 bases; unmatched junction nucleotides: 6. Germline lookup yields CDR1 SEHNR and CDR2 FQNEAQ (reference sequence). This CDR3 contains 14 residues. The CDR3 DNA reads TGTGCCAGCAGCAAGACTAGCGGCGGATACGAGCAGTACGTC. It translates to CASSKTSGGYEQYV.

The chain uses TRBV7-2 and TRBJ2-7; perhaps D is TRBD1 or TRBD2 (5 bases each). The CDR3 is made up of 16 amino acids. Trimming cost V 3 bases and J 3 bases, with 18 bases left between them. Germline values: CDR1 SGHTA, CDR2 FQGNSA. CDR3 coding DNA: TGTGCCAGCAGCTTTAGCGTATACAGGAGGAGCTACGAGCAGTACTTC. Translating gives CASSFSVYRRSYEQYF.

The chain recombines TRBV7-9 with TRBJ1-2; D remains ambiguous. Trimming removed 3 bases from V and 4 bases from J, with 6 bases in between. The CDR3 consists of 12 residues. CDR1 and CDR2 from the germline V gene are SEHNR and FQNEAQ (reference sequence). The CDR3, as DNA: TGTGCCAGCAGCTTGGACGGCTATGGCTACACCTTC. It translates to CASSLDGYGYTF.

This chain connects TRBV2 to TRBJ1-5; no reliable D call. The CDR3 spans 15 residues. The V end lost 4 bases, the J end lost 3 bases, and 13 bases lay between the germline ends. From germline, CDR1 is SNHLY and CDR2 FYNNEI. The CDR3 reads CASSGGSDYNQPQHF. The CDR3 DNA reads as TGTGCCAGCAGTGGAGGGTCGGACTACAATCAGCCCCAGCATTTT.

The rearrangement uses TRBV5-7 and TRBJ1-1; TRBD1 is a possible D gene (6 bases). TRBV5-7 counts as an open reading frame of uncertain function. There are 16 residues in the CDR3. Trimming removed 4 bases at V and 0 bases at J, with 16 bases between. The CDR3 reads CASSLGAGRVNTEAFF. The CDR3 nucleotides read TGTGCCAGCAGCCTGGGGGCAGGGAGGGTGAACACTGAAGCTTTCTTT.

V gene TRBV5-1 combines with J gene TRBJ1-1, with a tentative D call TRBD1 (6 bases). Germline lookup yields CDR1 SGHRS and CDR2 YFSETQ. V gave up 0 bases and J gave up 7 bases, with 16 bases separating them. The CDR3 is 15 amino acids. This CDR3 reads CASSLGGRTRNEAFF. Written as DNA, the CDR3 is TGCGCCAGCAGCTTGGGGGGGCGGACGCGGAATGAAGCTTTCTTT. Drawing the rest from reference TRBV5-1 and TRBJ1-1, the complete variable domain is KAGVTQTPRYLIKTRGQQVTLSCSPISGHRSVSWYQQTPGQGLQFLFEYFSETQRNKGNFPGRFSGRQFSNSRSEMNVSTLELGDSALYLCASSLGGRTRNEAFFGQGTRLTVV.

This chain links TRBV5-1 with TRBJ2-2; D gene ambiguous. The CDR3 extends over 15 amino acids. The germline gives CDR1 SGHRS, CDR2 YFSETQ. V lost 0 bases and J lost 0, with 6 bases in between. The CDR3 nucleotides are TGCGCCAGCAGCTTGGAGCTAGCGAACACCGGGGAGCTGTTTTTT. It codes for CASSLELANTGELFF.